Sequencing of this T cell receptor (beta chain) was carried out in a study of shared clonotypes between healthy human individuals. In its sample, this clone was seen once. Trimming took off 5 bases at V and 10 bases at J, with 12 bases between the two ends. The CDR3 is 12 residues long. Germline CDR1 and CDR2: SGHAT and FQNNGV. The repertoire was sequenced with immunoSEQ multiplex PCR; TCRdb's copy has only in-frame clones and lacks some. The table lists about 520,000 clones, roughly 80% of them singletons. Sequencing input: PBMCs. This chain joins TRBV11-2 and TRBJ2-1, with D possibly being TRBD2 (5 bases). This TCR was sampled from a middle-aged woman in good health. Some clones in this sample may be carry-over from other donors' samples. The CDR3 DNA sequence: TGTGCCAGCAGCATTTCGAGGGTAGAGCAGTTCTTC. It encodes CASSISRVEQFF.